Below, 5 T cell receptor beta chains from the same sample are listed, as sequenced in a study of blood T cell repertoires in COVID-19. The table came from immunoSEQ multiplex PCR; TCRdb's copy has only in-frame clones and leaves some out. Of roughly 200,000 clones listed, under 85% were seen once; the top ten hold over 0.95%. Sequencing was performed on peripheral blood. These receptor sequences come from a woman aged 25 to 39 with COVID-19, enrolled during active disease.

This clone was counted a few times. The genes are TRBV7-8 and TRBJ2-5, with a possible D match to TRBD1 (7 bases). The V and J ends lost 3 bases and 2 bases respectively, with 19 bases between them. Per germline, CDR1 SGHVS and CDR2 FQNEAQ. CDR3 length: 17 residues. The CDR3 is CASSFNKGGQQQETQYF. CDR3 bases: TGTGCCAGCAGCTTCAATAAGGGGGGACAGCAACAAGAGACCCAGTACTTC.

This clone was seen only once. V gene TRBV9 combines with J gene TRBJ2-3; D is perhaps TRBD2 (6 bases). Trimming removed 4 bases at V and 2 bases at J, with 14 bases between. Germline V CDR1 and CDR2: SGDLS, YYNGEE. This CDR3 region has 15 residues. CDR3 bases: TGTGCCAGCAGCATCGGGACTGCCGACACAGATACGCAGTATTTT. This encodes CASSIGTADTDTQYF.

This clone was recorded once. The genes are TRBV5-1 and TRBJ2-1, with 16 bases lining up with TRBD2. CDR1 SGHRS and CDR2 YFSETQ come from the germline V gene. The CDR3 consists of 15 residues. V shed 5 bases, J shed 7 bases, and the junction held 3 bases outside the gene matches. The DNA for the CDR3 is TGCGCCAGCAGGCCGGGACTAGCGGGAGGGAATGAGCAGTTCTTC. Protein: CASRPGLAGGNEQFF. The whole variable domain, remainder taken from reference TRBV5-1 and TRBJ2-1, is KAGVTQTPRYLIKTRGQQVTLSCSPISGHRSVSWYQQTPGQGLQFLFEYFSETQRNKGNFPGRFSGRQFSNSRSEMNVSTLELGDSALYLCASRPGLAGGNEQFFGPGTRLTVL.

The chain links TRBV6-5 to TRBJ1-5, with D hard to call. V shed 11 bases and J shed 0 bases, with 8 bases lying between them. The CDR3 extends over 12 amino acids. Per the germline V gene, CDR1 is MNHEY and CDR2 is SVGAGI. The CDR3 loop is CAGGGSNQPQHF. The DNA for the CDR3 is TGTGCCGGAGGAGGTAGCAATCAGCCCCAGCATTTT.

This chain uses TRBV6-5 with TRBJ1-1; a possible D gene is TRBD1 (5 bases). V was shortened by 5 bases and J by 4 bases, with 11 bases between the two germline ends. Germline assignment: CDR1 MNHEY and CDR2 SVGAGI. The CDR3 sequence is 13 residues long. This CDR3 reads CASSLIQGTEAFF. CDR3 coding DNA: TGTGCCAGCAGTCTTATTCAGGGCACTGAAGCTTTCTTT.